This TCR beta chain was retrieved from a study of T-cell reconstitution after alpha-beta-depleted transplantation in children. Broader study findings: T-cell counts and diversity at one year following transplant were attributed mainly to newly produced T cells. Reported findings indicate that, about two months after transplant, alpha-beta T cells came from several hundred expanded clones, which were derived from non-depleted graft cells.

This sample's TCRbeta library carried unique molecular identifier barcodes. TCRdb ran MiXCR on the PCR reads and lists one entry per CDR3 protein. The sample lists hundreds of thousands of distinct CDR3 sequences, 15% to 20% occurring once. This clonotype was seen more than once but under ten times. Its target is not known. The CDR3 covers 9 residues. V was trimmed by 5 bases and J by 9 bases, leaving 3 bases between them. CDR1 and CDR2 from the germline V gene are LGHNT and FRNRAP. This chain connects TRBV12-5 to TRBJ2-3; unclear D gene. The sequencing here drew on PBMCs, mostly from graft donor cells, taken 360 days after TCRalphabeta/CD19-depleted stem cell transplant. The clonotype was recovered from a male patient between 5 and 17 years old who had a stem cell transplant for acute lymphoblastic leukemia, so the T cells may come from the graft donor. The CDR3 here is CASGPTQYF. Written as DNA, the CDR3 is TGTGCTAGTGGTCCCACGCAGTATTTT.